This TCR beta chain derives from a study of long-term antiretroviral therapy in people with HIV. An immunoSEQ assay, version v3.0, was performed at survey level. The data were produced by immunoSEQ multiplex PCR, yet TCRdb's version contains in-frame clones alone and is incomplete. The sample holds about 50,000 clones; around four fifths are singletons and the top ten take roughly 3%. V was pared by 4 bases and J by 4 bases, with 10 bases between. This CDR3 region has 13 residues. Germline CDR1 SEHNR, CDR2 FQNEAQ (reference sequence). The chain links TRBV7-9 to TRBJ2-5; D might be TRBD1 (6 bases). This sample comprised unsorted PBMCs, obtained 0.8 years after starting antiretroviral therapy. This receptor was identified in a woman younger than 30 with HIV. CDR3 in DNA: TGTGCCAGCAGCTCCCGGACAGTAGAGACCCAGTACTTC. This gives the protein CASSSRTVETQYF.